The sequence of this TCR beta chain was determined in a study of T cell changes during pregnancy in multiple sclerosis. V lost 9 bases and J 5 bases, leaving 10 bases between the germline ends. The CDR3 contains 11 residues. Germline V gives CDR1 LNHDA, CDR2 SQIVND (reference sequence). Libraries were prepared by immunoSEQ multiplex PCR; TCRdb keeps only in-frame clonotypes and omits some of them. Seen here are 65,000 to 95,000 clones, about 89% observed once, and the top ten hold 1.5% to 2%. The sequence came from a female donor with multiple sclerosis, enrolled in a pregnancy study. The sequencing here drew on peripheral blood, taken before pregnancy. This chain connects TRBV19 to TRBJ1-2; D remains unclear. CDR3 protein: CASTPGYGYTF. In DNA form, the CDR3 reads TGTGCCAGCACCCCAGGATATGGCTACACCTTC.